This T cell receptor (beta chain) was obtained from a study of tumor and adjacent non-tumor tissue in lung cancer. Study-level findings and limits: Higher tumor TCR diversity was associated with shorter survival. In normal lung, the top 100 clones were significantly more dominant than in tumor.

RNA was extracted from bulk tissue without any cell sorting. A modified ARM-PCR protocol with three rounds of nested PCR amplified TCRbeta. MiXCR was run by TCRdb on the multiplex PCR reads, yielding one entry per CDR3 protein. Counted here are 100,000 to 150,000 distinct CDR3 sequences, over 65% occurring once; the ten biggest clones make up roughly 13%. This clonotype showed up just a few times. The antigen is not known. This TCR was sampled from a man aged 25-40 years with non-small cell lung cancer. The sequenced sample consisted of lung tumor tissue.

CDR3 residues: CASSYEGSNQPQHF. The CDR3 DNA is TGTGCCAGCAGTTACGAGGGGAGCAATCAGCCCCAGCATTTT. The chain employs TRBV6-2 or TRBV6-3 and TRBJ1-5, with D perhaps TRBD1 (5 bases). This CDR3 has 14 amino acids. Germline CDR1 and CDR2: MNHEY and SVGEGT. Trimming left V 2 bases short and J 1 base short, with 6 bases between.